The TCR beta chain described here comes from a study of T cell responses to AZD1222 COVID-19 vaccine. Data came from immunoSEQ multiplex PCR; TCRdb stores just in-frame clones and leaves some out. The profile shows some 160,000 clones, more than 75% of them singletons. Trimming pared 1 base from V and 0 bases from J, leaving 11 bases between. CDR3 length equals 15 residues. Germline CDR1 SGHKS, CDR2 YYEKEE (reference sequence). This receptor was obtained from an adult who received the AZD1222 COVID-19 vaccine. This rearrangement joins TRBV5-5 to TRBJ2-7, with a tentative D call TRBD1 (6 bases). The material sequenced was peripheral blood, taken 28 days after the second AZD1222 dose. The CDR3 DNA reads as TGTGCCAGCAGCTTGCCCGGACAGAACTCCTACGAGCAGTACTTC. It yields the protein CASSLPGQNSYEQYF.